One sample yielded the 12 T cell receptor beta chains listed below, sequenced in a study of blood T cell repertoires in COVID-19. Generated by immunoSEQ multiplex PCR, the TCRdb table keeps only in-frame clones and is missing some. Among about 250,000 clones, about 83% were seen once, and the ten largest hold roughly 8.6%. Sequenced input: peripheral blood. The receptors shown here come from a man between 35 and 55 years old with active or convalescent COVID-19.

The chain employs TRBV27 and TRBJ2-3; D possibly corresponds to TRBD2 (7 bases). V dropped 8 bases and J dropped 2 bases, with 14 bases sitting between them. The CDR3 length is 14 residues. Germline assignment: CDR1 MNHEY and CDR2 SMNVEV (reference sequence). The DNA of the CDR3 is TGTGCCAGCGCTCGGGGGGCTACCACAGATACGCAGTATTTT. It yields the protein CASARGATTDTQYF.

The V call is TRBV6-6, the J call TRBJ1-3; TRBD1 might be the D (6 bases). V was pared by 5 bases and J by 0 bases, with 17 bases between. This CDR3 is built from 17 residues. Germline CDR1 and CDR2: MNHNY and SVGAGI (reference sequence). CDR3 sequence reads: CASSLGGVGGSGNTIYF. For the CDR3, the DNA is TGTGCCAGCAGTCTGGGGGGGGTAGGGGGCTCTGGAAACACCATATATTTT.

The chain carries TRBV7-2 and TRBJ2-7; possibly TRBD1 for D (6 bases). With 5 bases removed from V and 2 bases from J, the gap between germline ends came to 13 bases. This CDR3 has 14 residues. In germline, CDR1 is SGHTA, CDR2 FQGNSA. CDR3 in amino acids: CASSPQTGPYEQYF. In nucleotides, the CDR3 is TGTGCCAGCAGCCCCCAGACAGGTCCCTACGAGCAGTACTTC.

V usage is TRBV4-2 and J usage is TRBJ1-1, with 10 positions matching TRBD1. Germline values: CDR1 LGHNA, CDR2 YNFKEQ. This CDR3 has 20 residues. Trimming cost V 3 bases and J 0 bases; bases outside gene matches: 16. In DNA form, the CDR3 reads TGTGCCAGCAGCCATCCAGCCGGTGGAGGGACAGGGGAATTGAACACTGAAGCTTTCTTT. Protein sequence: CASSHPAGGGTGELNTEAFF.

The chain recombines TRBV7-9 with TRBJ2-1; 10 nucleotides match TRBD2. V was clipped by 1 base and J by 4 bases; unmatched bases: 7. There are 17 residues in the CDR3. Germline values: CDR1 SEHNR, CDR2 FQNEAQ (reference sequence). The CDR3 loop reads CASSLDPAGGPYNEQFF. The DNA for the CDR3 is TGTGCCAGCAGCTTAGATCCAGCGGGAGGGCCTTACAATGAGCAGTTCTTC.

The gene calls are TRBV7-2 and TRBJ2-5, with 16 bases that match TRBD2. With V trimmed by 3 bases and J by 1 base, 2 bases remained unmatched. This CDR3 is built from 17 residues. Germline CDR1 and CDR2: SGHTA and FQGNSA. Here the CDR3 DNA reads TGTGCCAGCAGCTTGGGACTAGCGGGGGGGTTCCAAGAGACCCAGTACTTC. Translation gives CASSLGLAGGFQETQYF. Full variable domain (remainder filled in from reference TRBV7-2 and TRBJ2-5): GAGVSQSPSNKVTEKGKDVELRCDPISGHTALYWYRQSLGQGLEFLIYFQGNSAPDKSGLPSDRFSAERTGGSVSTLTIQRTQQEDSAVYLCASSLGLAGGFQETQYFGPGTRLLVL.

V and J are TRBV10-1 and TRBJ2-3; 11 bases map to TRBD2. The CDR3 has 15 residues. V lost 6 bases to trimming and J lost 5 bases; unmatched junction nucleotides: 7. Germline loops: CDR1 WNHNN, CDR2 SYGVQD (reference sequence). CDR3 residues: CASSTTSGVGDTQYF. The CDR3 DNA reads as TGCGCCAGCAGCACGACTAGCGGGGTCGGAGATACGCAGTATTTT.

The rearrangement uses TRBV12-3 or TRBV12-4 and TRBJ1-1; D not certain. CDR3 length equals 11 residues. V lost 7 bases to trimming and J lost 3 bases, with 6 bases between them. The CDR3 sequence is CASTSDTEAFF. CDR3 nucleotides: TGTGCCAGCACCTCGGACACTGAAGCTTTCTTT.

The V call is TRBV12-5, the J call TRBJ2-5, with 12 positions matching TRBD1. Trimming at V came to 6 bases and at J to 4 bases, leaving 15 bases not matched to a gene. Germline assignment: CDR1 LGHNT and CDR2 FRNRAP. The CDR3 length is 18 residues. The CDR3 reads CASGLPGQGANSRETQYF. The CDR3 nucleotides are TGTGCTAGTGGCCTCCCGGGACAGGGGGCCAATAGTCGAGAGACCCAGTACTTC.

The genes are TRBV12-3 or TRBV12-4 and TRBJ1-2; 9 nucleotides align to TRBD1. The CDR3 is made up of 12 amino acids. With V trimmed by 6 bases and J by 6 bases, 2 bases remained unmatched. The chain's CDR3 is CASRRQGDGYTF. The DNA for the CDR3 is TGTGCCAGCAGGAGACAGGGGGATGGCTACACCTTC.

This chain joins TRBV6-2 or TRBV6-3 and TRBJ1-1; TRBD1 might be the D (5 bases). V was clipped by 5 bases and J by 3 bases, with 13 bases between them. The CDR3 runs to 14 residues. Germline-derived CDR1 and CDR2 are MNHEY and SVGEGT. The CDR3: CASSNAGGDTEAFF. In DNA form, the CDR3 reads TGTGCCAGCAGTAACGCCGGGGGAGACACTGAAGCTTTCTTT.

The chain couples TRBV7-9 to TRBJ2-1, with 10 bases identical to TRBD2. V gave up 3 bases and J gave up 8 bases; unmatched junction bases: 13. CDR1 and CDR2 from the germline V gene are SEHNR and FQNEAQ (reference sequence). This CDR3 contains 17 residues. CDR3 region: CASSLGLASGSGDEQFF. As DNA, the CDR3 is TGTGCCAGCAGCTTGGGCCTGGCTAGCGGGAGTGGAGATGAGCAGTTCTTC.